This T cell receptor beta chain was documented in a study of blood T cell repertoires in COVID-19. Study summary: Both acute and convalescent COVID-19 samples were obtained from the United States, Italy and Spain. Nucleic acid was either cDNA or gDNA, and it came from T cells, B-cell-depleted T cells, or PBMCs.

This CDR3 has 15 amino acids. CDR1 and CDR2 (germline): MNHEY, SVGAGI. V shed 7 bases and J 1 base; nucleotides not matched to a gene: 6. Original handling: The assay estimated nucleated cells by amplifying reference gene primers. TCRdb keeps only in-frame clones here, not all; method: immunoSEQ multiplex PCR. That table supplies the V and J calls and clone size; D and trimming were determined from the DNA. Here the sample spans about 210,000 clones, just under 85% being singletons. The sequencing input was peripheral blood. The TCR was taken from a woman aged 45-59 years with active or convalescent COVID-19. V usage is TRBV6-5 and J usage is TRBJ1-5; 8 bases agree with TRBD1. DNA of the CDR3: TGTGCCAGCAATTTTCGGACAGGGAGCAATCAGCCCCAGCATTTT. Its translation is CASNFRTGSNQPQHF.